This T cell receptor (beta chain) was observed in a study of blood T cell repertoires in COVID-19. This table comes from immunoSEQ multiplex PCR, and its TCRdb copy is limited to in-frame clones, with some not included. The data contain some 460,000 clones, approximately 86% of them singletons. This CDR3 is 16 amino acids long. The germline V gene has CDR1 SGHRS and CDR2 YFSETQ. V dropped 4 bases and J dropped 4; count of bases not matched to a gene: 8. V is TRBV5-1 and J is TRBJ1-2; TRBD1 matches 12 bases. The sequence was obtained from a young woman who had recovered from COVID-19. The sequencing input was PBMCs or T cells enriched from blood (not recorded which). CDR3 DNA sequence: TGCGCCAGCAGCCCTGGGACAGGGGGCTTGGGCTATGGCTACACCTTC. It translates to CASSPGTGGLGYGYTF.